This TCR beta chain was identified in a study of post-analysis software for immune sequencing data. Study context: Relapsing-remitting, secondary progressive and progressive-relapsing forms made up the multiple sclerosis disease courses. Findings and caveats of the study: When patients were compared with controls, about 5 TRBV segments were more frequent, TRBV5-6, TRBV5-1 and TRBV20-1 among them.

In regard to this clonotype: Its antigen is still unknown.

This CDR3 contains 15 residues. The germline gives CDR1 SGHVS, CDR2 FQNEAQ. V lost 1 base to trimming and J lost 4 bases, with 13 bases between them. The authors incorporated unique molecular identifiers into the TCR beta cDNA libraries. Input populations of about 1 to 11 million T cells gave rise to approximately 480,000 cDNA molecules. TCRdb re-derived calls from the PCR reads in MiXCR, one entry per CDR3 protein. The sample yields 350,000 to 500,000 distinct CDR3 sequences, approximately 37% seen once. Sequencing used blood. The source is a girl aged 2-9 years with multiple sclerosis. This rearrangement joins TRBV7-8 to TRBJ1-2; D might be TRBD1 (6 bases). CDR3 region: CASSLGSGGGYGYTF. The CDR3 region has the DNA TGTGCCAGCAGCTTAGGCTCGGGAGGGGGCTATGGCTACACCTTC.